Below are 8 T cell receptor beta chains sequenced from a single sample in a study of T-cell memory formation after mild COVID-19. TCRdb processed the 5' RACE reads anew with MiXCR; each CDR3 protein has one entry. The profile shows 450,000 to 650,000 distinct CDR3 sequences, about a fifth of them singletons. The sequenced sample was PBMCs or a T cell subset sorted from them (not recorded which). These receptors were collected from an adult woman who had mild COVID-19 (a few samples of this study predate the infection). Cell type and time point are not known.

The chain employs TRBV12-3 or TRBV12-4 and TRBJ2-3; possible D gene TRBD1, 6 bases. The germline V and J ends were trimmed by 3 bases and 3 bases, with 19 bases remaining between them. The CDR3 sequence is 17 residues long. The CDR3 DNA reads TGTGCCAGCAGTTTCCTCCAACAGGGCCGTCGGACAGATACGCAGTATTTT. This gives the protein CASSFLQQGRRTDTQYF.

For this clonotype: Compared with germline, one end of the junction differs, possibly owing to a read error. The rearrangement uses TRBV4-1 and TRBJ1-2; the D gene is possibly TRBD1 (6 bases). The V gene's germline CDR1 is MGHRA and CDR2 YSYEKL. CDR3 length equals 15 residues. The CDR3 protein is CARSQAEGGRGGYTF. The CDR3 DNA sequence: TGCGCCAGAAGCCAAGCGGAGGGGGGAAGAGGTGGCTACACCTTC.

This clonotype was observed a single time. The chain uses TRBV4-1 and TRBJ2-2, with 10 bases aligning to TRBD1. Germline V lookup: CDR1 MGHRA, CDR2 YSYEKL. V lost 1 base to trimming and J lost 0 bases; unmatched junction nucleotides: 5. The CDR3 sequence is 18 residues long. The CDR3 loop reads CASSQALGQGANTGELFF. The CDR3, as DNA: TGCGCCAGCAGCCAAGCCCTCGGACAGGGGGCGAACACCGGGGAGCTGTTTTTT.

CDR3 region: CAISDHYEQYF. The CDR3 coding sequence is TGTGCCATCAGTGACCACTACGAGCAGTACTTC. The genes are TRBV10-3 and TRBJ2-7, with D unresolved. The V gene lost 3 bases and the J gene lost 3 bases, with 3 bases spanning the gap. Germline V CDR1 and CDR2: ENHRY, SYGVKD. The CDR3 is 11 amino acids.

On this clonotype itself: The DNA is left out, because the CDR3 cannot be placed on it with certainty; the CDR3 is given as TCRdb lists it. The chain couples TRBV15 to TRBJ2-2; the DNA was not compared with TRBD2, the D call given in the table. Germline-derived CDR1 and CDR2 are LNHNV and YYDKDF (reference sequence). 19 amino acids form the CDR3, both terminal residues included. CDR3: CATSRDQAGGPNTGELFFF.

The sample holds a few counts of this clonotype. V usage is TRBV27 and J usage is TRBJ2-5; 11 nucleotides line up with TRBD2. J was trimmed by 0 bases and V by 6 bases; bases with no gene match: 6. CDR1 and CDR2 from the germline V gene are MNHEY and SMNVEV (reference sequence). The CDR3 runs 16 residues. The CDR3 protein is CASSRRLAGNQETQYF. As DNA, the CDR3 is TGTGCCAGCAGCCGAAGACTAGCGGGGAACCAAGAGACCCAGTACTTC.

V and J are TRBV7-9 and TRBJ2-7; the match to TRBD1 covers 9 bases. Germline V gene data show CDR1 as SEHNR and CDR2 as FQNEAQ (reference sequence). V dropped 4 bases and J dropped 2; count of bases not matched to a gene: 12. The CDR3 sequence is 17 residues long. The CDR3 nucleotides read TGTGCCAGCAGCTCGTATCCGGGACAGGGTAACCCCTACGAGCAGTACTTC. This codes for CASSSYPGQGNPYEQYF.

Only a few counts were recorded for this clonotype. The rearrangement links TRBV29-1 to TRBJ2-6; D possibly corresponds to TRBD1 (6 bases). The germline V and J ends were trimmed by 6 bases and 2 bases, with 17 bases remaining between them. Germline V lookup: CDR1 SQVTM, CDR2 ANQGSEA. This CDR3 region has 16 residues. The CDR3 DNA is TGCAGCGTGCCGGCCCAGGGGCCCACTGGGGCCAACGTCCTGACTTTC. This codes for CSVPAQGPTGANVLTF.